The 7 T cell receptor beta chains given below trace back to one sample, sequenced in a study of a mutant IDH1 vaccine in newly diagnosed glioma. Clones were read by immunoSEQ multiplex PCR, and TCRdb kept only the in-frame ones, dropping some. Of over 60,000 clones detected, around 81% appear once; the ten largest clones hold 5% to 6.5%. These receptors' antigens are unknown. Sample time point: week 35, safety follow-up. Vaccination comprised doses that each held 300 ug of mutant IDH1 20-mer peptide, plus topical imiquimod. The source was PBMCs, collected from a glioma patient whose treatment included an IDH1 peptide vaccine. The source is a man aged 40-49 years with glioma.

This clone has more than one count but fewer than ten. The V and J genes are TRBV30 and TRBJ1-5; maybe TRBD1 (5 bases). Trimming removed 5 bases at V and 3 bases at J, with 11 bases between. CDR1 is GTSNPN, CDR2 SVGIG, per germline (reference sequence). CDR3 length equals 13 residues. The CDR3 nucleotides read TGTGCCTGGTCTACAGGAGTCAATCAGCCCCAGCATTTT. It specifies CAWSTGVNQPQHF. Looking up the rest from reference TRBV30 and TRBJ1-5 gives the full variable domain: SQTIHQWPATLVQPVGSPLSLECTVEGTSNPNLYWYRQAAGRGLQLLFYSVGIGQISSEVPQNLSASRPQDRQFILSSKKLLLSDSGFYLCAWSTGVNQPQHFGDGTRLSIL.

This clone was counted only a few times. The gene calls are TRBV30 and TRBJ2-7, with D possibly matching TRBD2 (6 bases). CDR3 length: 16 amino acids. Trimming cost V 2 bases and J 1 base, with 18 bases left between them. CDR1 and CDR2 (germline): GTSNPN, SVGIG (reference sequence). The CDR3 sequence: CAWSTPTSGLSYEQYF. The CDR3 nucleotides read TGTGCCTGGAGTACCCCAACGAGCGGGCTGTCCTACGAGCAGTACTTC. The full variable domain, in which reference TRBV30 and TRBJ2-7 provide the parts outside the CDR3, is SQTIHQWPATLVQPVGSPLSLECTVEGTSNPNLYWYRQAAGRGLQLLFYSVGIGQISSEVPQNLSASRPQDRQFILSSKKLLLSDSGFYLCAWSTPTSGLSYEQYFGPGTRLTVT.

The CDR3 protein is CASSLVSGDALKTQYF. The CDR3 DNA is TGCGCCAGCAGCTTGGTGTCAGGGGATGCCCTGAAGACCCAGTACTTC. The V call is TRBV5-1, the J call TRBJ2-5, with a tentative D call TRBD1 (6 bases). CDR3 size: 16 residues. V dropped 0 bases and J dropped 6 bases, with 18 bases sitting between them. Germline assignment: CDR1 SGHRS and CDR2 YFSETQ.

This clone was detected only a few times. The chain recombines TRBV30 with TRBJ1-5; 10 bases line up with TRBD1. The V gene end was trimmed by 5 bases and the J gene end by 7 bases; junction bases not matched to a gene: 5. CDR3 length equals 13 residues. Per the germline V gene, CDR1 is GTSNPN and CDR2 is SVGIG (reference sequence). The CDR3 loop is CAWGTGVTQPQHF. The CDR3 bases are TGTGCCTGGGGGACAGGGGTTACCCAGCCCCAGCATTTT.

The chain uses TRBV6-5 and TRBJ2-2; 9 bases map to TRBD1. Trimming at V came to 6 bases and at J to 2 bases, leaving 4 bases not matched to a gene. The V gene's germline CDR1 is MNHEY and CDR2 SVGAGI. This CDR3 comprises 15 residues. CDR3 in amino acids: CASRRQGGNTGELFF. In DNA, the CDR3 is TGTGCCAGCAGGAGACAGGGGGGTAACACCGGGGAGCTGTTTTTT.

This chain connects TRBV15 to TRBJ2-6; D gene unclear. Trimming stripped 3 bases from V and 0 bases from J, with 12 bases between. Germline assignment: CDR1 LNHNV and CDR2 YYDKDF (reference sequence). The CDR3 extends over 17 amino acids. The CDR3 DNA sequence: TGTGCCACCAGCAGGGTCACTGGGATCTCTGGGGCCAACGTCCTGACTTTC. Protein product: CATSRVTGISGANVLTF.

This chain joins TRBV19 and TRBJ2-7; D is unclear. This CDR3 has 14 residues. Trimming shortened V by 0 bases and J by 6 bases, and 12 bases separated the two germline ends. In germline, CDR1 is LNHDA, CDR2 SQIVND (reference sequence). CDR3 bases: TGTGCCAGTAGTATAGAAGCCGGAAGCTCCGAGCAGTACTTC. Translating gives CASSIEAGSSEQYF.